Included here is one T cell receptor (beta chain) sequence, with context. Its antigen target is currently unknown. Per-base qualities were not stored, and no clone one base away is much larger. This sample stems from a study of PD-1 blockade in classical Hodgkin lymphoma (dated by TCRdb to 2018 to 2020). A note on the overall study: Nivolumab dosing was 3 mg/kg intravenously every 2 weeks, continuing until either disease progression or unacceptable toxicity. The study used TCR beta sequencing and CyTOF to define a peripheral blood immune signature of response to PD-1 blockade in classical Hodgkin lymphoma.

The CDR3 runs 14 amino acids, cysteine and phenylalanine included. The retained sequence is limited to the CDR3, 42 bases, with the frame set at the first base. V is clipped by 0 bases and J by 2 bases, and the sequence between their germline boundaries is 7 bases long. Sequences SEHNR (CDR1) and FQNEAQ (CDR2) are obtained from the germline V gene (reference sequence). Findings and caveats that apply to the study as a whole: Patients starting nivolumab less than 1 year after ASCT had lower diversity and were excluded from later analyses to avoid confounding by immune reconstitution. The study was limited to a single clinical trial cohort, and causes of repertoire differences, possibly disease activity or prior therapy, remained undefined. Among trial patients, those achieving complete response had baseline diversity similar to that of newly diagnosed patients, while diversity was significantly lower in partial responders and progressors. Baseline TCR diversity was reported to be lower in newly diagnosed patients than in healthy donors and to be lower still in relapsed/refractory patients. CD4+ but not CD8+ TCR diversity rose significantly by C4D1 (p=0.0027 vs p=0.16), most apparent in complete responders (p=0.02).

The time point tag for this specimen amounts to: cycle 1 day 1 (C1D1), immediately before nivolumab initiation. Every trial patient had relapsed following autologous stem cell transplantation, and prior brentuximab vedotin exposure was what differed among cohorts A, B and C. The trial cohort comprised a few dozen patients with relapsed/refractory classical Hodgkin lymphoma whose best overall responses were complete response, partial response or progressive disease. Trial patients were treated with single-agent nivolumab in the multi-cohort phase II CheckMate 205 trial. An independent review committee assessed best overall response by applying the 2007 International Working Group response criteria. Trial PBMCs were collected immediately before nivolumab initiation (C1D1) and during therapy at cycle 2 day 1 and cycle 4 day 1. Peripheral blood was collected in 8 mL Vacutainer Cell Preparation Tubes, from which PBMCs were isolated by centrifugation and then cryopreserved.

The Qiagen DNeasy kit was used to extract genomic DNA from unsorted PBMCs and from the negatively selected CD4+ and CD8+ fractions. Using primers that anneal to V and J segments, immunoSEQ multiplex PCR amplified the TCR beta CDR3 regions. Amplification bias was minimized using a synthetic immune receptor repertoire, and residual bias was removed computationally after sequencing. Per the source publication's procedure: Repertoire diversity was quantified as the Shannon entropy index using custom Python scripts. Unsorted, CD4+ and CD8+ repertoires were analyzed separately, except for combined analyses in which CD4+ and CD8+ sequences were merged in silico. A clone was considered expanded if an increase in frequency of at least 2-fold after treatment relative to C1D1 was found, and a pseudocount of 0.5 was applied to clones undetected at baseline. Singleton clones were defined as clones with 0 or 1 copy at C1D1, and non-singleton clones were defined as clones with 2 or more copies. Clones expanded in unsorted samples were annotated as CD4+, CD8+ or unknown by matching protein sequences in sorted samples from the same patient. Diversity changes from C1D1 to C4D1 were tested in paired samples using Wilcoxon tests. This immuneACCESS table, as held by TCRdb, lists in-frame sequences with V and J called but not all clones. Of the missing ones, under half trace to an unresolved V gene in checked studies; the others have no known cause. D and trimming come from the DNA, and the V and J calls and clone size come from that table. Counted in this sample were several thousand clones; 84% of them appeared once. In total, the top ten clones hold 30% to 40% of the sample.

This TCR came from a human donor with classical Hodgkin lymphoma. This sequence uses TRBV7-9 and TRBJ2-5, with no confidently assigned D gene. The sequencing used peripheral blood mononuclear cells (PBMCs), collected at baseline. The DNA reads as follows: TGTGCCAGCAGCTTAGCGACCGGACAAGAGACCCAGTACTTC. Protein translation: CASSLATGQETQYF.